This entry lists 23 T cell receptor beta chains sequenced from one sample in a study of response to subunit inactivated influenza vaccine. TCRdb re-called the RT-PCR reads with MiXCR, one entry per CDR3 protein. The sample lists about 700,000 distinct CDR3 sequences; about 15% were seen once. The sequenced sample was PBMCs from blood, obtained roughly 15 days before vaccination. The receptors originated from a man in his fifties or sixties who received an inactivated influenza vaccine.

The V gene is TRBV20-1, the J gene TRBJ2-3, with D perhaps assigned TRBD1 or TRBD2 (6 bases each). V lost 5 bases to trimming and J lost 1 base, with 13 bases between them. Per the germline V gene, CDR1 is DFQATT and CDR2 is SNEGSKA (reference sequence). The CDR3 covers 14 residues. In nucleotides, the CDR3 is TGCAGTGCTCCCGGAAGGGGGGGCACAGATACGCAGTATTTT. Translating it yields CSAPGRGGTDTQYF.

This clonotype has a count of ten or more. The V and J genes are TRBV12-3 or TRBV12-4 and TRBJ1-1, with 8 bases fitting TRBD1. The junction had 8 bases not matched to a gene; V was cut back by 2 bases and J by 6 bases. The CDR3 totals 15 residues. The CDR3 nucleotides are TGTGCCAGCAGTTTACAGGGGACAGGAGGGGCTGAAGCTTTCTTT. Translated: CASSLQGTGGAEAFF.

This rearrangement joins TRBV10-1 to TRBJ2-5; D call uncertain. The CDR3 is made up of 14 amino acids. The ends were cut back, 3 bases at V and 2 bases at J, with 10 bases in the middle. Per germline, CDR1 WNHNN and CDR2 SYGVQD (reference sequence). The CDR3 nucleotides are TGCGCCAGCAGTGACAGCCAGCCGCAAGAGACCCAGTACTTC. Translating gives CASSDSQPQETQYF.

V gene TRBV20-1 combines with J gene TRBJ2-7; 10 bases map to TRBD2. CDR1 is DFQATT and CDR2 is SNEGSKA in the germline V gene (reference sequence). Trimming took 5 bases from V and 4 from J; bases not matched to a gene: 8. CDR3 size: 14 residues. The CDR3 nucleotides are TGCAGTGCTCCTTCTAGCGGGAGTCTGTACGAGCAGTACTTC. Protein: CSAPSSGSLYEQYF.

This chain connects TRBV5-1 to TRBJ2-4; maybe TRBD1 (6 bases). Per germline, CDR1 SGHRS and CDR2 YFSETQ. The germline V and J ends were trimmed by 3 bases and 0 bases, with 16 bases remaining between them. The CDR3 totals 17 residues. The CDR3 DNA is TGCGCCAGCAGCTCCTCCGGGACACCACTAGCCAAAAACATTCAGTACTTC. Amino acids: CASSSSGTPLAKNIQYF.

The chain combines TRBV28 with TRBJ1-2; D might be TRBD1 (5 bases). CDR1 and CDR2 from the germline V gene are MDHEN and SYDVKM. The germline V and J ends were trimmed by 7 bases and 12 bases, with 21 bases remaining between them. The CDR3 runs to 13 residues. The CDR3 bases are TGTGCCAGCACCCTTGGGGGGGGTACGGGCCACACCTTC. It encodes CASTLGGGTGHTF.

The CDR3 DNA reads TGTGCCAGCAGTGGGGGGACAGGGGACACTGAAGCTTTCTTT. It codes for CASSGGTGDTEAFF. The rearrangement joins TRBV12-3 or TRBV12-4 to TRBJ1-1, with 10 bases fitting TRBD1. V shed 5 bases, J shed 3 bases, and the junction held 3 bases outside the gene matches. The CDR3 is made up of 14 amino acids.

V gene TRBV7-2 combines with J gene TRBJ2-5, with D unclear. Per germline, CDR1 SGHTA and CDR2 FQGNSA. V gave up 1 base and J gave up 4 bases, with 7 bases separating them. This CDR3 contains 13 residues. In DNA form, the CDR3 reads TGTGCCAGCAGCTTAGGGGTGGTAGAGACCCAGTACTTC. Translation: CASSLGVVETQYF.

This clonotype has only a few counts. The genes are TRBV27 and TRBJ2-5; 14 bases match TRBD2. The CDR3 has 18 residues. Looked up from germline, CDR1 is MNHEY and CDR2 is SMNVEV (reference sequence). Trimming took 5 bases from V and 3 from J; bases not matched to a gene: 11. The CDR3 bases are TGTGCCAGCAGTACTACCGGGACTAGCGGGAGAAGTAAAGAGACCCAGTACTTC. Protein: CASSTTGTSGRSKETQYF.

This clonotype showed up just a few times. V gene TRBV29-1 combines with J gene TRBJ2-3; D call uncertain. CDR3 length: 17 amino acids. CDR1 SQVTM and CDR2 ANQGSEA come from the germline V gene. V was clipped by 0 bases and J by 0 bases, with 16 bases between them. CDR3 sequence: CSVEDLSSSVSTDTQYF. In DNA, the CDR3 is TGCAGCGTTGAAGATCTGAGCAGCTCCGTAAGCACAGATACGCAGTATTTT.

This clonotype was picked up a small number of times. The CDR3 nucleotides read TGTGCCAGCAGTGAATCGGGGTTGGGGGTCCCGCCGGATGGCTACACCTTC. Translation gives CASSESGLGVPPDGYTF. The V call is TRBV2, the J call TRBJ1-2; D is possibly TRBD1 (5 bases). Between the trimmed V and J ends, which lost 2 bases and 6 bases, there was a span of 22 bases. Germline V gene sequence: CDR1 SNHLY, CDR2 FYNNEI. The length of the CDR3 is 17 residues.

This clonotype was detected ten times or more. V and J are TRBV5-1 and TRBJ2-2; 13 bases map to TRBD2. With 4 bases clipped from V and 6 bases from J, the junction kept 3 bases outside the gene matches. The CDR3 spans 15 residues. CDR1 and CDR2 (germline): SGHRS, YFSETQ. CDR3 amino acids: CASSAGLAGSGELFF. CDR3 DNA sequence: TGCGCCAGCAGCGCGGGACTAGCGGGATCCGGGGAGCTGTTTTTT. Filled out from reference TRBV5-1 and TRBJ2-2, the complete variable domain reads KAGVTQTPRYLIKTRGQQVTLSCSPISGHRSVSWYQQTPGQGLQFLFEYFSETQRNKGNFPGRFSGRQFSNSRSEMNVSTLELGDSALYLCASSAGLAGSGELFFGEGSRLTVL.

This chain joins TRBV6-2 or TRBV6-3 and TRBJ2-3; 7 positions agree with TRBD1. This CDR3 comprises 15 residues. Germline lookup yields CDR1 MNHEY and CDR2 SVGEGT. V gave up 4 bases and J gave up 1 base; unmatched junction bases: 5. CDR3: CASSLRGLGTDTQYF. The CDR3, as DNA: TGTGCCAGCAGTTTAAGGGGGCTGGGCACAGATACGCAGTATTTT.

In its sample, this clonotype was seen many times. This chain joins TRBV4-1 and TRBJ1-2, with D possibly matching TRBD1 (5 bases). CDR1 and CDR2 from the germline V gene are MGHRA and YSYEKL. With 5 bases removed from V and 8 bases from J, the gap between germline ends came to 21 bases. The CDR3 has 15 amino acids. The CDR3 loop reads CASSTHGALYAGYTF. The CDR3 bases are TGCGCCAGCAGCACGCACGGGGCCCTTTACGCAGGCTACACCTTC.

This clonotype has a count of ten or more. This chain connects TRBV7-2 to TRBJ2-5, with TRBD1 identical over 9 bases. With 4 bases clipped from V and 5 bases from J, the junction kept 5 bases outside the gene matches. Germline CDR1 reads SGHTA; CDR2 reads FQGNSA. The CDR3 is 14 amino acids. In DNA, the CDR3 is TGTGCCAGCAGCTACCAGACAGGGGGGGAGACCCAGTACTTC. Its protein product is CASSYQTGGETQYF. Full variable domain (remainder filled in from reference TRBV7-2 and TRBJ2-5): GAGVSQSPSNKVTEKGKDVELRCDPISGHTALYWYRQSLGQGLEFLIYFQGNSAPDKSGLPSDRFSAERTGGSVSTLTIQRTQQEDSAVYLCASSYQTGGETQYFGPGTRLLVL.

In its sample, this clonotype was seen a few times. J is TRBJ2-2 and V is TRBV7-8; maybe TRBD2 (6 bases). The germline CDR1 and CDR2 sequences are SGHVS and FQNEAQ. With 2 bases removed from V and 0 bases from J, the gap between germline ends came to 10 bases. The CDR3 totals 16 residues. CDR3 residues: CASSLTGVANTGELFF. Here the CDR3 DNA reads TGTGCCAGCAGCTTAACGGGGGTCGCGAACACCGGGGAGCTGTTTTTT.

The gene calls are TRBV5-1 and TRBJ2-5; tentative D call: TRBD2 (5 bases). Trimming left V 1 base short and J 1 base short, with 8 bases between. CDR3 length equals 14 residues. Germline-derived CDR1 and CDR2 are SGHRS and YFSETQ. DNA of the CDR3: TGCGCCAGCAGCTTGATGACTACCCAAGAGACCCAGTACTTC. Residues: CASSLMTTQETQYF.

This clonotype was seen a handful of times. The chain couples TRBV5-6 to TRBJ2-1; TRBD1 agrees at 9 bases. Trimming at V came to 4 bases and at J to 0 bases, leaving 8 bases not matched to a gene. The CDR3 length is 17 residues. Germline V CDR1 and CDR2: SGHDT, YYEEEE. This chain's CDR3 is CASSLQGATSSYNEQFF. The CDR3 bases are TGTGCCAGCAGCCTACAGGGGGCGACCAGCTCCTACAATGAGCAGTTCTTC.

The chain carries TRBV15 and TRBJ2-7, with a tentative D call TRBD1 (6 bases). Per germline, CDR1 LNHNV and CDR2 YYDKDF (reference sequence). This CDR3 is built from 15 residues. Trimming took off 1 base at V and 6 bases at J, with 16 bases between the two ends. Here the CDR3 reads CATSRGDTKQGEQYF. DNA of the CDR3: TGTGCCACCAGCAGAGGGGACACGAAACAAGGCGAGCAGTACTTC. The full variable domain, completed using reference TRBV15 and TRBJ2-7, is DAMVIQNPRYQVTQFGKPVTLSCSQTLNHNVMYWYQQKSSQAPKLLFHYYDKDFNNEADTPDNFQSRRPNTSFCFLDIRSPGLGDTAMYLCATSRGDTKQGEQYFGPGTRLTVT.

The chain recombines TRBV6-2 or TRBV6-3 with TRBJ2-7; possibly TRBD1 or TRBD2 for D (5 bases each). CDR3 size: 14 residues. With 5 bases removed from V and 1 base from J, the gap between germline ends came to 12 bases. CDR1 is MNHEY, CDR2 SVGEGT, per germline. The CDR3 reads CASSNRDLSYEQYF. The CDR3 coding sequence is TGTGCCAGCAGTAACCGGGACCTGTCCTACGAGCAGTACTTC.

V usage is TRBV3-1 and J usage is TRBJ2-7; 8 bases are shared with TRBD1. Germline V lookup: CDR1 LGHDT, CDR2 YNNKEL (reference sequence). The CDR3 loop spans 16 amino acids. Trimming at V came to 4 bases and at J to 2 bases, leaving 10 bases not matched to a gene. Here the CDR3 reads CASSPHLQGVPYEQYF. The CDR3 nucleotides are TGTGCCAGCAGCCCTCACCTACAGGGGGTTCCCTACGAGCAGTACTTC.

This clonotype was observed at least ten times. The genes are TRBV7-8 and TRBJ1-2; D is possibly TRBD1 (6 bases). This CDR3 is 15 amino acids long. Deletions cut 1 base from V and 4 bases from J, with 13 bases between. Germline values: CDR1 SGHVS, CDR2 FQNEAQ. Here the CDR3 reads CASSLDSGVAYGYTF. CDR3 DNA: TGTGCCAGCAGCTTAGACTCAGGGGTGGCCTATGGCTACACCTTC.

In this sample, this clonotype turned up a few times. The chain is built from TRBV20-1 and TRBJ2-4; tentative D call: TRBD1 (5 bases). Between the trimmed V and J ends, which lost 3 bases and 9 bases, there was a span of 21 bases. The CDR3 loop spans 15 amino acids. Germline-derived CDR1 and CDR2 are DFQATT and SNEGSKA (reference sequence). CDR3 DNA sequence: TGCAGTGCTAGTTTGGGGCGCGAGTGGTCGAGCATTCAGTACTTC. It codes for CSASLGREWSSIQYF.